The clone carrying this T cell receptor (beta chain) appeared once. Its specificity is unknown. CDR1 is SGHTA, CDR2 FQGNSA, per germline. This CDR3 has 14 amino acids. The V end was cut by 0 bases, the J end by 7 bases, with 10 bases between. It was with 60 Vbeta and 13 Jbeta primers that the PCR ran. Method: immunoSEQ multiplex PCR; TCRdb's copy keeps in-frame clones and lacks some. The sample has 95,000 to 150,000 clones, 80% to 85% seen once; the top ten hold 2.1%. These data originate in a study of cytomegalovirus exposure and HLA in healthy donors. Findings and limits, study-wide: A missense variant in DCLRE1C was later tied to TCR beta V- and J-gene trimming.

This chain joins TRBV7-2 and TRBJ2-1; weak D call: TRBD2 (6 bases). The source material was PBMCs. The receptor comes from a man aged 30 to 45 in good health and CMV-seronegative. The chain's CDR3 is CASSLAGTPNEQFF. For the CDR3, the DNA is TGTGCCAGCAGCTTAGCAGGGACTCCTAATGAGCAGTTCTTC.